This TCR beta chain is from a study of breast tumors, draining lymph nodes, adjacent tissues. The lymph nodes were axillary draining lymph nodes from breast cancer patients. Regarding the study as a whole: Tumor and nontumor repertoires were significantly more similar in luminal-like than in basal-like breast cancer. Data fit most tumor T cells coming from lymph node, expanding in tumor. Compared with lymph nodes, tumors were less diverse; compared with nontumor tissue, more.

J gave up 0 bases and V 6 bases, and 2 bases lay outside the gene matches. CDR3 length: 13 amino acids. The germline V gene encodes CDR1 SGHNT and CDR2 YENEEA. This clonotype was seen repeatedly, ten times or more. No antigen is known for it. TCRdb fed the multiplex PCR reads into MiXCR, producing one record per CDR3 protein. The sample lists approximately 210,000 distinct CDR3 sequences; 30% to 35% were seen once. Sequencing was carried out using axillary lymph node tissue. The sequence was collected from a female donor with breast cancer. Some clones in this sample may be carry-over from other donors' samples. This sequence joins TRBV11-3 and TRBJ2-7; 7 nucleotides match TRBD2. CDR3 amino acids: CASSTSASYEQYF. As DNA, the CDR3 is TGTGCCAGCAGTACTAGCGCCTCCTACGAGCAGTACTTC.